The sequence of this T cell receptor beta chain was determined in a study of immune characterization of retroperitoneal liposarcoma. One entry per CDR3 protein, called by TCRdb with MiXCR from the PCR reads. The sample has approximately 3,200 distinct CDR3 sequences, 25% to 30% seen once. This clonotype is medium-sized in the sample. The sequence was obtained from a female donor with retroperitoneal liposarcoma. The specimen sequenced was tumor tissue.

The CDR3, as DNA: TGCGCCAGCAGCCGGACGACTAGCGGGAGTTCTGAGCAGTTCTTC. As protein: CASSRTTSGSSEQFF. This chain joins TRBV4-1 and TRBJ2-1; 12 positions match TRBD2. Germline values: CDR1 MGHRA, CDR2 YSYEKL. The CDR3 is 15 residues long. Trimming removed 4 bases from V and 9 bases from J; junction bases left unmatched: 7.